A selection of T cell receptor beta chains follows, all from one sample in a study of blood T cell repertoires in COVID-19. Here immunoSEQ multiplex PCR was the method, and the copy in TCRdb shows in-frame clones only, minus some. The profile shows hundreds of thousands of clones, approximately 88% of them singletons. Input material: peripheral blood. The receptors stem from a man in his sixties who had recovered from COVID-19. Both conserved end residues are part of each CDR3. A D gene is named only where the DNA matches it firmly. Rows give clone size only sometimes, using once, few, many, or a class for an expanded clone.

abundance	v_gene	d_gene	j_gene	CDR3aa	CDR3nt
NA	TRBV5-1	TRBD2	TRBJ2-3	CASSLDSGGPDTQYF	TGCGCCAGCAGCTTGGATAGCGGGGGCCCAGATACGCAGTATTTT
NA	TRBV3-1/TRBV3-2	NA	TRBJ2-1	CASSQGGGSGEQFF	TGTGCCAGCAGCCAGGGGGGTGGAAGCGGTGAGCAGTTCTTC
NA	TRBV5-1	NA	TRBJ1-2	CASSLDRTYYGYTF	TGCGCCAGCAGCCTCGACCGGACTTACTATGGCTACACCTTC
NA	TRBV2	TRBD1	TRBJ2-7	CASSPDRGTYEQYF	TGTGCCAGCAGCCCCGACAGGGGAACCTACGAGCAGTACTTC
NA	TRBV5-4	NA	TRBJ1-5	CASSAGGNQPQHF	TGTGCCAGCAGCGCGGGGGGGAATCAGCCCCAGCATTTT
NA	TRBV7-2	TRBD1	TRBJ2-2	CASSFLSDRGTGELFF	TGTGCCAGCAGCTTTTTGTCGGACAGGGGTACCGGGGAGCTGTTTTTT
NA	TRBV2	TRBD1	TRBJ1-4	CASSAVGGGREKLFF	TGTGCCAGCAGTGCAGTAGGGGGCGGGCGAGAAAAACTGTTTTTT
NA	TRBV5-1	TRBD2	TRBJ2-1	CASSSSGGATYNEQFF	TGCGCCAGCAGCTCAAGCGGGGGGGCCACCTACAATGAGCAGTTCTTC
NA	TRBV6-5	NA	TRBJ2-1	CASRGSSHNEQFF	TGTGCCAGCAGGGGCAGCAGCCACAATGAGCAGTTCTTC
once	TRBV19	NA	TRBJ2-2	CASSTRGKRTAGELFF	TGTGCCAGTAGTACCCGCGGGAAACGGACCGCCGGGGAGCTGTTTTTT
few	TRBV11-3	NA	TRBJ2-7	CASSRTGDRYEQYF	TGTGCCAGCAGCCGCACGGGGGATCGCTACGAGCAGTACTTC
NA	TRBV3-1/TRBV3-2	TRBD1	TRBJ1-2	CASSPGGHLNTF	TGTGCCAGCAGCCCAGGGGGACACCTTAACACCTTC
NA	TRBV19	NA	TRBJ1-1	CASSPPGMNTEAFF	TGTGCCAGTAGTCCACCGGGGATGAACACTGAAGCTTTCTTT
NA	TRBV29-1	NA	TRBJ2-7	CSVEERGLGEQYF	TGCAGCGTTGAAGAGAGGGGGTTAGGCGAGCAGTACTTC
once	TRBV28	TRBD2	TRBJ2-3	CASSGRDSGKKDTQYF	TGTGCCAGCAGTGGTCGGGATAGCGGGAAAAAAGATACGCAGTATTTT
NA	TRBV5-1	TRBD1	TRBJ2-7	CASSPSGRGTSYEQYF	TGCGCCAGCAGCCCCAGTGGCAGGGGGACCTCCTACGAGCAGTACTTC
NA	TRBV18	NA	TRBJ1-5	CASSPRQEGQPQHF	TGTGCCAGCTCACCACGGCAGGAGGGTCAGCCCCAGCATTTT